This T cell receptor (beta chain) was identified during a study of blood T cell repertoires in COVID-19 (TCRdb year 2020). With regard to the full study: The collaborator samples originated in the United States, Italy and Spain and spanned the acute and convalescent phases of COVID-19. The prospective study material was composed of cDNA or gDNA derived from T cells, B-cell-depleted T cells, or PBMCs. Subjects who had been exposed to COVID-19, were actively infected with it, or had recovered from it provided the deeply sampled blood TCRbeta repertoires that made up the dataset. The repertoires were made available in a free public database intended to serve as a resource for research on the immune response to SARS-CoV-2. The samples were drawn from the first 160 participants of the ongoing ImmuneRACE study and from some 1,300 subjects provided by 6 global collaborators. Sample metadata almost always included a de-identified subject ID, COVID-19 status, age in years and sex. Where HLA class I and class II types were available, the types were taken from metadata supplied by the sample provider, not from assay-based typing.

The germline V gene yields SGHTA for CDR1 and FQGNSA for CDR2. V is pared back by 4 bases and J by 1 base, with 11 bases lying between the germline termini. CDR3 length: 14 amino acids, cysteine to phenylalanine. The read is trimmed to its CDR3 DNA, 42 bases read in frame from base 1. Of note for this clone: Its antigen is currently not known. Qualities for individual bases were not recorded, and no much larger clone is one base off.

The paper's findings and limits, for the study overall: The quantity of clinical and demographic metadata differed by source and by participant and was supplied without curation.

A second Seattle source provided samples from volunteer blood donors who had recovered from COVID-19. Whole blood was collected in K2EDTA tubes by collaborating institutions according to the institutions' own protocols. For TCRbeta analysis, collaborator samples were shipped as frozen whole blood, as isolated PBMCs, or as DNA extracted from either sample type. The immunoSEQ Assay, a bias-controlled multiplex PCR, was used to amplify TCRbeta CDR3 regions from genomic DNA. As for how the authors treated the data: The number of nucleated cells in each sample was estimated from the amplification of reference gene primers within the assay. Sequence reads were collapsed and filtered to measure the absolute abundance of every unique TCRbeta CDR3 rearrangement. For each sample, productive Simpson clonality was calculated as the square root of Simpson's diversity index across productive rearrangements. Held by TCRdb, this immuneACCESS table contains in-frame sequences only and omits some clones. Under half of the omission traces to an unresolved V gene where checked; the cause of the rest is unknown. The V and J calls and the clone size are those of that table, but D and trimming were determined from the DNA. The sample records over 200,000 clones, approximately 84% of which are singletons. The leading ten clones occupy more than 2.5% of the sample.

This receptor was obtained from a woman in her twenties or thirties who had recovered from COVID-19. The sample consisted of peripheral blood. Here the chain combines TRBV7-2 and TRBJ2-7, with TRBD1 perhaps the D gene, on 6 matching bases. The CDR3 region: CASSSGQLSYEQYF. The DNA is TGTGCCAGCAGCTCCGGACAGCTTTCCTACGAGCAGTACTTC.